This T cell receptor (beta chain) was observed in a study of blood T cell repertoires in COVID-19. At the level of the study: Acute and convalescent COVID-19 samples came from the United States, Italy and Spain. From T cells, B-cell-depleted T cells, or PBMCs came the material, which was cDNA or gDNA.

CDR1 and CDR2 (germline): SEHNR, FQNEAQ (reference sequence). The V end lost 0 bases, the J end lost 9 bases, and 15 bases lay between the germline ends. This CDR3 is built from 14 residues. Per the authors' pipeline: The assay estimated nucleated cells by amplifying reference gene primers. The method was immunoSEQ multiplex PCR; TCRdb's version includes in-frame clones alone and lacks a portion of them. The V and J calls and clone size are taken from that table; D and trimming were inferred from the DNA. The sample has over 150,000 clones, around 80% seen once. The receptor was isolated from a woman in her fifties or sixties with acute or convalescent COVID-19. Material for sequencing was peripheral blood. The rearrangement uses TRBV7-9 and TRBJ2-7, with D maybe TRBD1 (7 bases). The CDR3 coding sequence is TGTGCCAGCAGCTTAGCGCGGGACAGCCCCGCGCAGTACTTC. Translation gives CASSLARDSPAQYF. The full variable domain, rest sourced from reference TRBV7-9 and TRBJ2-7, is DTGVSQNPRHKITKRGQNVTFRCDPISEHNRLYWYRQTLGQGPEFLTYFQNEAQLEKSRLLSDRFSAERPKGSFSTLEIQRTEQGDSAMYLCASSLARDSPAQYFGPGTRLTVT.